The sequence of this T cell receptor beta chain was determined in a study of T-cell reconstitution after alpha-beta-depleted transplantation in children. Unique molecular identifiers were used to barcode this TCRbeta library. MiXCR, applied by TCRdb to the PCR reads, yields one record per CDR3 protein. This table holds 490,000 or so distinct CDR3 sequences, 9.5% to 15% found once. The CDR3 sequence is 19 residues long. This chain links TRBV21-1 with TRBJ2-3; TRBD1 reflects the table's D call only, with no check against the DNA. TRBV21-1 is shown as a pseudogene. Specimen: PBMCs from the stem cell graft donor, collected from the stem cell graft. This clonotype was obtained from a human donor who donated a stem cell graft to a child with combined immunodeficiency. CDR3 in DNA: TGTGCCAGCAGCCGGGACACCCAACCCTCCCTACAAAGCACAGATACGCAGTATTTT. Residues: CASSRDTQPSLQSTDTQYF.